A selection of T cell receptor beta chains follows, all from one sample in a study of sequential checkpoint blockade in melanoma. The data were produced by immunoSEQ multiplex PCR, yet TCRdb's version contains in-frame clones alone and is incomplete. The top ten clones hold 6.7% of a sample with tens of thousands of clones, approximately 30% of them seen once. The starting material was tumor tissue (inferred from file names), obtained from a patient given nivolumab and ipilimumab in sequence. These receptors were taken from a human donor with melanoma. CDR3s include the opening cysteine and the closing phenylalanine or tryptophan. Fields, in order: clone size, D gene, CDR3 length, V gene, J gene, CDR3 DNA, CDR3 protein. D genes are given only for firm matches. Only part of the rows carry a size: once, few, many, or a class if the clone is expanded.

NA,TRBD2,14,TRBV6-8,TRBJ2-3,TGTGCCATCAGTAGCGGGGGGCACGCAGATACGCAGTATTTT,CAISSGGHADTQYF
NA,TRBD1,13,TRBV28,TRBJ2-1,TGTGCCAGCAGTAACACAGGGGGGAATGAGCAGTTCTTC,CASSNTGGNEQFF
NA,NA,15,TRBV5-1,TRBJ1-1,TGCGCCAGCAGCTACACGGGACAAATGAACACTGAAGCTTTCTTT,CASSYTGQMNTEAFF
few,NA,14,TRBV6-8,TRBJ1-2,TGTGCCAGCAGTGTGGGGGATGTTGGCTATGGCTACACCTTC,CASSVGDVGYGYTF
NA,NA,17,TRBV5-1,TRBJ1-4,TGCGCCAGCAGCTTGTACGGGGGTACATCCGCTAATGAAAAACTGTTTTTT,CASSLYGGTSANEKLFF
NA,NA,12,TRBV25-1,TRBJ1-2,TGTGCCAGTAACGCGGGGGCGACTGGCTACACCTTC,CASNAGATGYTF
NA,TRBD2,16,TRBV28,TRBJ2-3,TGTGCCAGCAGTTTACTAGCGGGAAGGGGGCCAGATACGCAGTATTTT,CASSLLAGRGPDTQYF
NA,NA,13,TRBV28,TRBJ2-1,TGTGCCAGCAGCGAAAATCTCGGGGAGGAGCAGTTCTTC,CASSENLGEEQFF
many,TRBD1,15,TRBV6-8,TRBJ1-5,TGTGCCATCAGCCGAGGACAGGGGGCATCTCAGCCCCAGCATTTT,CAISRGQGASQPQHF
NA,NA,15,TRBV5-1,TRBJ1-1,TGCGCCAGCAGCCTGACTCAGGGAATCGGCGCTGAAGCTTTCTTT,CASSLTQGIGAEAFF
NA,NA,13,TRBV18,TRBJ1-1,TGTGCCAGCTCCCCACATACATTCACTGAAGCTTTCTTT,CASSPHTFTEAFF
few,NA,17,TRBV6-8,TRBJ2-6,TGTGCCAGCAGTCACTCGGGGCAACGCTCTGGGGCCAACGTCCTGACTTTC,CASSHSGQRSGANVLTF
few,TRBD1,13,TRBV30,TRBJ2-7,TGTGCCTGGAGCCAGGACAGGGTGGGGGAGCAGTACTTC,CAWSQDRVGEQYF
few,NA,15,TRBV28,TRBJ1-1,TGTGCCAGCTGCTCTACGCTACAGGGAAACACTGAAGCTTTCTTT,CASCSTLQGNTEAFF
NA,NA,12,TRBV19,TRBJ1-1,TGTGCCAGTATGAGGGTCCCCACTGAAGCTTTCTTT,CASMRVPTEAFF
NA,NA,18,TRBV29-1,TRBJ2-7,TGCAGCGTTGAAATACCAGGGGAGACCGGGATACTTTCCTACGAGCAGTACTTC,CSVEIPGETGILSYEQYF
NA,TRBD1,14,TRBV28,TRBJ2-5,TGTGCCAGCAGTTCACAGGGGTTCCAAGAGACCCAGTACTTC,CASSSQGFQETQYF
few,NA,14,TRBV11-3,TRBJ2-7,TGTGCCAGCAGCTCTTGGGAATCCTCCTACGAGCAGTACTTC,CASSSWESSYEQYF
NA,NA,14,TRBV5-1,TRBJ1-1,TGCGCCAGCAGCTTCTACGGGATGGACACTGAAGCTTTCTTT,CASSFYGMDTEAFF
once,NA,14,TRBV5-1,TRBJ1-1,TGCGCCAGCAGCTTGCAATTAAATACAGGTGAAGCTTTCTTT,CASSLQLNTGEAFF
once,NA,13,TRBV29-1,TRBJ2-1,TGCAGCGTTGAAGGGTGGGGTCCCAATGAGCAGTTCTTC,CSVEGWGPNEQFF
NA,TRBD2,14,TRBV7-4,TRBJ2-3,TGTGCCAGCAGCTCTAGCGGGCTTGGAGATACGCAGTATTTT,CASSSSGLGDTQYF
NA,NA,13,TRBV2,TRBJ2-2,TGTGCCAGCAGCCCTACCAACACCGGGGAGCTGTTTTTT,CASSPTNTGELFF
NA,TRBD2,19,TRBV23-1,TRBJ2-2,TGCGCCAGCAGCTTTGTTGGCCTAGCGGGGGCCACGGGCACCGGGGAGCTGTTTTTT,CASSFVGLAGATGTGELFF
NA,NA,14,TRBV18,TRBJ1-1,TGTGCCAGCTCACCACCTGATGACAGGTTGAAAGCTTTCTTT,CASSPPDDRLKAFF
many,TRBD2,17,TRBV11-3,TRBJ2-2,TGTGCCAGCAGCTTAGTCTTAGCGGGAGAAATAACCGGGGAGCTGTTTTTT,CASSLVLAGEITGELFF
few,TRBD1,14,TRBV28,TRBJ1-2,TGTGCCAGCAGTGCCGGGACAGGCCCCTATGGCTACACCTTC,CASSAGTGPYGYTF
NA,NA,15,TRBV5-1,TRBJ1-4,TGCGCCAGCAGCTTGGAACAGGGTTTCAATGAAAAACTGTTTTTT,CASSLEQGFNEKLFF
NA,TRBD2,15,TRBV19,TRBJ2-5,TGTGCCAGTAGTAAGGTAGCGGGGGCCCAAGAGACCCAGTACTTC,CASSKVAGAQETQYF
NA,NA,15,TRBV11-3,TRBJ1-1,TGTGCCAGCAGCCCTGGGCAGGGATTGAACACTGAAGCTTTCTTT,CASSPGQGLNTEAFF
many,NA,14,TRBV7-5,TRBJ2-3,TGTGCCAGCAGCCTATGGGGACTGGAATATACGCAGTATTTT,CASSLWGLEYTQYF
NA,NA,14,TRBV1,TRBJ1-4,TGCGCCAGCAGCCAGGGACAGCCTAATGAAAAACTGTTTTTT,CASSQGQPNEKLFF
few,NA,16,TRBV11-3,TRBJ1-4,TGTGCCAGCAGCTTTCGGACGGGGGGTGGCGGTGAAAAACTGTTTTTT,CASSFRTGGGGEKLFF
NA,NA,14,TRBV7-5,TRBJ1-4,TGTGCCAGCAGCTTAGGGGGGCGCGCTGAAAAACTGTTTTTT,CASSLGGRAEKLFF
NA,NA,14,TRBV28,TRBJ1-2,TGTGCCAGCAGTTTATCAGGGTGGAAAGATGGCTACACCTTC,CASSLSGWKDGYTF
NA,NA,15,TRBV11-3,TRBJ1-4,TGTGCCAGCAGCTTAGGGGCGGGAACTAATGAAAAACTGTTTTTT,CASSLGAGTNEKLFF
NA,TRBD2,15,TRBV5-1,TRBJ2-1,TGCGCCAGCAGCTTGACTTCCTCGGGGGGAGATGAGCAGTTCTTC,CASSLTSSGGDEQFF
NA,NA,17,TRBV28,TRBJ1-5,TGTGCCAGCAGTTCCCCCGGGACACCGTATAGCAATCAGCCCCAGCATTTT,CASSSPGTPYSNQPQHF
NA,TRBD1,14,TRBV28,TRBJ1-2,TGTGCCAGCAAAACAGGGGCGACTAACTATGGCTACACCTTC,CASKTGATNYGYTF
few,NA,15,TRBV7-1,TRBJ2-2,TGTGCCAGCAGCTTGGCCGGGGTAAACACCGGGGAGCTGTTTTTT,CASSLAGVNTGELFF
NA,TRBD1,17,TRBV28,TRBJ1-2,TGTGCCAGCAGTTTGAATGGAGGCGACAGGGGGTTCTATGGCTACACCTTC,CASSLNGGDRGFYGYTF
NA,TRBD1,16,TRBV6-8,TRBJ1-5,TGTGCCAGCAGTGAGTCAAAGGGGACAGGGTTTTTAGCCCAGCATTTT,CASSESKGTGFLAQHF
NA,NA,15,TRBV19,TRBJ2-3,TGTGCCAGTAGGCCGGGTTCCCCCGGTAGAGATACGCAGTATTTT,CASRPGSPGRDTQYF